What follows are 12 T cell receptor beta chains derived from one specimen sequenced in a study of T cell clonality in common variable immunodeficiency. Here immunoSEQ multiplex PCR was the method, and the copy in TCRdb shows in-frame clones only, minus some. The sample is made up of 50,000 to 60,000 clones, none counted only once. Specimen: peripheral blood mononuclear cells. The origin of the receptors is a person aged 18-70 years in good health.

Only a few counts were recorded for this clone. The read ends 3 residues shy of where the CDR3 ends; the end is completed using the germline J gene. The V call is TRBV7-9, the J call TRBJ1-2; D ambiguous. This CDR3 is 13 amino acids long. Germline values: CDR1 SEHNR, CDR2 FQNEAQ (reference sequence). Trimming shortened V by 1 base and J by 7 bases, and 10 bases separated the two germline ends. CDR3 residues: CASSLGLFGGYTF. The covered CDR3 bases are TGTGCCAGCAGCTTAGGACTCTTCGGTGGC. Using reference TRBV7-9 and TRBJ1-2 for the parts outside the CDR3, the full variable domain is DTGVSQNPRHKITKRGQNVTFRCDPISEHNRLYWYRQTLGQGPEFLTYFQNEAQLEKSRLLSDRFSAERPKGSFSTLEIQRTEQGDSAMYLCASSLGLFGGYTFGSGTRLTVV.

Ten or more counts support this clone. The CDR3 goes on 3 residues after the read ends, and that part is filled in from the germline J gene. The gene calls are TRBV20-1 and TRBJ1-2, with 10 positions matching TRBD1. The V and J ends lost 6 bases and 5 bases, in that order; junction bases with no gene match: 6. Germline CDR1 is DFQATT and CDR2 is SNEGSKA (reference sequence). The CDR3 sequence is 13 residues long. The sequenced part of the CDR3 DNA is TGCAGTGCCAAGACAGGGGGCAATTATGGC. Protein: CSAKTGGNYG. The complete CDR3 reads CSAKTGGNYGYTF.

This clone was observed at least ten times. The junction does not match germline at one end; this may be a read error. The CDR3 end falls 3 residues outside the read, so it is completed with the germline J gene. V is TRBV4-2 and J is TRBJ1-4, with D perhaps TRBD1 (6 bases). This CDR3 contains 16 residues. Per germline, CDR1 LGHNA and CDR2 YNFKEQ. The covered CDR3 bases are TGCGCCAGCAGCCAAGAGTTCCAAGGGGGTTTCGAAAAA. Its protein is CASSQEFQGGFEK. The whole CDR3 sequence reads CASSQEFQGGFEKLFF.

In this sample, this clone turned up many times. The read is 3 residues too short to cover the CDR3 end, so that end is filled in from the germline J gene. The V and J genes are TRBV5-1 and TRBJ2-1; TRBD2 matches at 13 bases. The CDR3 has 16 amino acids. V lost 5 bases to trimming and J lost 3 bases; unmatched junction nucleotides: 5. Germline CDR1 and CDR2: SGHRS and YFSETQ. The CDR3 loop reads CASRAGLAGDYNEQFF. The CDR3 DNA, read in part, is TGCGCCAGCAGGGCTGGACTAGCGGGAGACTACAATGAG.

Many counts were recorded for this clone. The read gets to within 3 residues of the CDR3 end, and the germline J gene fills in the rest. The chain uses TRBV20-1 and TRBJ2-3; tentative D call: TRBD2 (6 bases). The CDR3 loop spans 14 amino acids. Trimming left V 8 bases short and J 0 bases short, with 15 bases between. Germline V gene data show CDR1 as DFQATT and CDR2 as SNEGSKA (reference sequence). Partial CDR3 DNA: TGCAGTTCTCTGGGGGGAGGTAGCACAGATACG. Encoded protein: CSSLGGGSTDT. The entire CDR3 sequence reads CSSLGGGSTDTQYF.

This clone was seen at least ten times. With the read ending 3 residues before the CDR3 end, the germline J gene is used to fill in that end. The chain carries TRBV5-1 and TRBJ1-1; the D gene is possibly TRBD1 (6 bases). Trimming took 0 bases from V and 3 from J, leaving 9 bases between them. The CDR3 loop spans 14 amino acids. CDR1 SGHRS and CDR2 YFSETQ come from the germline V gene. CDR3 residues: CASSLGDTDTEAFF. The CDR3 bases that were read are TGCGCCAGCAGCTTGGGGGACACCGACACTGAA.

The table lists this clone with a few counts. The read finishes 3 residues shy of the CDR3 end, and the germline J gene is used to complete it. This chain links TRBV7-2 with TRBJ1-2, with D hard to call. CDR1 and CDR2 (germline): SGHTA, FQGNSA. The CDR3 is made up of 13 amino acids. CDR3 DNA, as far as it was read: TGTGCCAGCAGCCACCTTAGCGGGAGGGCC. Translation: CASSHLSGRA. In full, the CDR3 reads CASSHLSGRAYTF.

This clone was observed many times. The read comes to an end 3 residues before the CDR3 does, leaving the germline J gene to fill in the end. The chain carries TRBV19 and TRBJ2-3, with 9 bases lining up with TRBD1. Germline-derived CDR1 and CDR2 are LNHDA and SQIVND (reference sequence). The trim removed 7 bases at V and 1 base at J, leaving 9 bases unmatched. This CDR3 region has 16 residues. The DNA read from the CDR3 is TGTGCCAGTAAAACCCGACAGGGGGTACGCACAGATACG. Translation: CASKTRQGVRTDT. The whole CDR3 sequence reads CASKTRQGVRTDTQYF.

This clone showed up many times. The read terminates 3 residues ahead of where the CDR3 ends, so the germline J gene completes it. The gene calls are TRBV20-1 and TRBJ2-7; the D is unclear. The germline CDR1 and CDR2 sequences are DFQATT and SNEGSKA (reference sequence). The CDR3 has 14 amino acids. Trimming shortened V by 1 base and J by 3 bases, and 13 bases separated the two germline ends. The CDR3 DNA, read in part, is TGCAGTGCTAGAGCGCCCAGTATGAACTACGAG. Residues: CSARAPSMNYE. The CDR3, in full, reads CSARAPSMNYEQYF.

This clone was picked up many times. Sequencing ends 3 residues short of the CDR3 end; the germline J gene provides the rest. This chain links TRBV28 with TRBJ1-1; D call uncertain. V was shortened by 6 bases and J by 3 bases, with 8 bases between the two germline ends. The length of the CDR3 is 12 residues. CDR1 and CDR2 (germline): MDHEN, SYDVKM. CDR3 sequence: CASSLADTEAFF. CDR3 DNA (partial): TGTGCCAGCAGCTTGGCAGACACTGAA.

The table lists this clone with many counts. The read terminates 3 residues before the CDR3 end, so the remaining end is supplied by the germline J gene. The V gene is TRBV11-2, the J gene TRBJ2-1; 8 bases are shared with TRBD2. Germline V gene lookup returns CDR1 SGHAT and CDR2 FQNNGV. Unmatched junction bases numbered 0, after V lost 2 bases and J lost 6 bases. The length of the CDR3 is 13 residues. The sequenced CDR3 bases are TGTGCCAGCAGCTTACTAGCGGGCAATGAG. Its translation is CASSLLAGNE. The entire CDR3 reads CASSLLAGNEQFF.

This clone has ten or more counts. The CDR3 end lies 3 residues beyond the end of the read and is filled in from the germline J gene. This chain uses TRBV5-6 with TRBJ1-1, with D hard to call. Germline CDR1 reads SGHDT; CDR2 reads YYEEEE. There are 12 residues in the CDR3. The covered CDR3 bases are TGTGCCAGCAGCTTCAACCAGGTCGGA. It translates to CASSFNQVG. The full CDR3 protein reads CASSFNQVGAFF.